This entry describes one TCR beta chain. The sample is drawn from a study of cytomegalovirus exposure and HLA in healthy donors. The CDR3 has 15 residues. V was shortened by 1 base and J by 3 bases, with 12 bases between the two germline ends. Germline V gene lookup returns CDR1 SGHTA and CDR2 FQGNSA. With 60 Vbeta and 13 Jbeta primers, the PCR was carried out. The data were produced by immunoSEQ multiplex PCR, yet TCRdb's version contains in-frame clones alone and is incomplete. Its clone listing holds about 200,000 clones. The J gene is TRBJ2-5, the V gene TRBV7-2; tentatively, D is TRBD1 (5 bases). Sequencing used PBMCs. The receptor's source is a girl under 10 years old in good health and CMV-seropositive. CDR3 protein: CASSLGLRGEETQYF. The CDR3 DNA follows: TGTGCCAGCAGCTTAGGGCTAAGGGGTGAAGAGACCCAGTACTTC.